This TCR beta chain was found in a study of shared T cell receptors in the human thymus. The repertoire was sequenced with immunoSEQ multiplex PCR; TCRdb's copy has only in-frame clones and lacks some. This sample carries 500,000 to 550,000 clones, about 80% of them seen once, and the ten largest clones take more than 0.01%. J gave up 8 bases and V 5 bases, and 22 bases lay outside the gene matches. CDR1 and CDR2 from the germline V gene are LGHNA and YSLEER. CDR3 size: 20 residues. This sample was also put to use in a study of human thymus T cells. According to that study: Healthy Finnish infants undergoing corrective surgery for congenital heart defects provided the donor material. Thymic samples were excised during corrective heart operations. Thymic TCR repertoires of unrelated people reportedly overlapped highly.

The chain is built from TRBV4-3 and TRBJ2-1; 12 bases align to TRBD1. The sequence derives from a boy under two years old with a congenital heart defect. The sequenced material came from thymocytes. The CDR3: CASSSSGGQGAIVGWDEQFF. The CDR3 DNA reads TGCGCCAGCAGCTCAAGCGGGGGACAGGGGGCAATTGTCGGTTGGGATGAGCAGTTCTTC.